Included here is one TCR beta chain sequence, with context. TCRdb reanalysed the 5' RACE reads using MiXCR and keeps one entry per CDR3 protein. The sample shows tens of thousands of distinct CDR3 sequences, over 15% of them seen only once. This entry comes from a study of HIV-infected patients and healthy controls. This TCR derives from a human donor in good health. The sequenced material came from CD4+ T cells from blood.

The CDR3 here is CASSPQTGTETYEQYF. CDR3 nucleotide sequence: TGTGCCAGCAGCCCCCAGACCGGGACAGAAACCTACGAGCAGTACTTC. The chain links TRBV7-6 to TRBJ2-7, with 7 bases fitting TRBD1. In germline, CDR1 is SGHVS, CDR2 FNYEAQ. Unmatched junction bases numbered 12, after V lost 5 bases and J lost 2 bases. CDR3 length: 16 amino acids.